The 10 T cell receptor beta chains given below trace back to one sample, sequenced in a study of blood T cell repertoires in COVID-19. Method: immunoSEQ multiplex PCR; TCRdb's copy keeps in-frame clones and lacks some. The table has hundreds of thousands of clones, approximately 90% seen once. The sequencing sample was made of PBMCs or T cells enriched from blood (not recorded which). The receptors stem from a woman in her late teens or twenties who had recovered from COVID-19.

CDR3 region: CASSYQGGSGANVLTF. CDR3 coding DNA: TGTGCCAGCAGTTACCAGGGAGGCTCTGGGGCCAACGTCCTGACTTTC. The chain is built from TRBV6-2 or TRBV6-3 and TRBJ2-6; D might be TRBD2 (6 bases). CDR1 is MNHEY and CDR2 is SVGEGT in the germline V gene. The CDR3 is made up of 16 amino acids. V lost 2 bases and J 0 bases, leaving 8 bases between the germline ends.

This chain connects TRBV30 to TRBJ2-1; D is unresolved. This CDR3 is 16 amino acids long. The germline V gene encodes CDR1 GTSNPN and CDR2 SVGIG (reference sequence). The CDR3 DNA follows: TGTGTTCGGAAAACATCAATGACTGTGGCTCACAATGAGCAGTTCTTC. Translated, it gives CVRKTSMTVAHNEQFF.

This chain joins TRBV18 and TRBJ2-1; 10 bases match TRBD2. CDR3 length: 15 amino acids. Germline loops: CDR1 KGHSH, CDR2 LQKENI. With V trimmed by 8 bases and J by 3 bases, 7 bases remained unmatched. CDR3 in amino acids: CASRKSGGDYNEQFF. The CDR3 region has the DNA TGTGCCAGCCGTAAAAGCGGGGGGGACTACAATGAGCAGTTCTTC. The complete variable domain, with remaining parts taken from reference TRBV18 and TRBJ2-1, reads NAGVMQNPRHLVRRRGQEARLRCSPMKGHSHVYWYRQLPEEGLKFMVYLQKENIIDESGMPKERFSAEFPKEGPSILRIQQVVRGDSAAYFCASRKSGGDYNEQFFGPGTRLTVL.

The chain recombines TRBV7-2 with TRBJ1-6, with 7 bases identical to TRBD1. CDR3 length equals 13 residues. The ends lost 8 bases at V and 6 bases at J; junction bases unmatched: 4. The germline V gene has CDR1 SGHTA and CDR2 FQGNSA. Here the CDR3 DNA reads TGTGCCAGCTCGGGACAGCCTAATTCACCCCTCCACTTT. Translating gives CASSGQPNSPLHF.

This clone was picked up one time. The chain has TRBV5-1 and TRBJ2-2, with D possibly being TRBD2 (5 bases). Between the trimmed V and J ends, which lost 0 bases and 1 base, there was a span of 10 bases. The germline V gene encodes CDR1 SGHRS and CDR2 YFSETQ. The CDR3 totals 16 residues. The CDR3 reads CASSLASGKNTGELFF. The CDR3 DNA sequence: TGCGCCAGCAGCTTGGCGTCGGGAAAGAACACCGGGGAGCTGTTTTTT.

The V and J genes are TRBV7-3 and TRBJ1-1, with TRBD1 as a possible D gene (5 bases). The CDR3 runs to 17 residues. Trimming shortened V by 4 bases and J by 1 base, and 19 bases separated the two germline ends. Germline V CDR1 and CDR2: SGHTA, FQGTGA. The CDR3 nucleotides read TGTGCCAGCAGCTCGACCCCCCCGACAGTGCGGAACACTGAAGCTTTCTTT. It specifies CASSSTPPTVRNTEAFF.

This chain uses TRBV3-1 (or the pseudogene TRBV3-2) with TRBJ1-5, with D possibly being TRBD1 (5 bases). Trimming took 0 bases from V and 7 from J, leaving 13 bases between them. Germline V gives CDR1 LGHDT, CDR2 YNNKEL (reference sequence). The CDR3 is 15 residues long. The CDR3 reads CASSQDGGIGQPQHF. CDR3 sequence (DNA): TGTGCCAGCAGCCAAGATGGGGGGATCGGGCAGCCCCAGCATTTT.

The rearrangement uses TRBV5-5 and TRBJ1-6; TRBD1 agrees at 9 bases. V dropped 0 bases and J dropped 3; count of bases not matched to a gene: 10. The CDR3 is made up of 19 amino acids. In germline, CDR1 is SGHKS, CDR2 YYEKEE (reference sequence). CDR3 amino acids: CASSLDRGQGQGYNSPLHF. CDR3 coding DNA: TGTGCCAGCAGCTTGGATAGGGGACAGGGACAAGGCTATAATTCACCCCTCCACTTT. Variable domain in full (rest from reference TRBV5-5 and TRBJ1-6): DAGVTQSPTHLIKTRGQQVTLRCSPISGHKSVSWYQQVLGQGPQFIFQYYEKEERGRGNFPDRFSARQFPNYSSELNVNALLLGDSALYLCASSLDRGQGQGYNSPLHFGNGTRLTVT.

This sequence joins TRBV7-8 and TRBJ2-7; TRBD2 agrees at 12 bases. CDR1 and CDR2 (germline): SGHVS, FQNEAQ. CDR3 length equals 15 residues. The junction had 6 bases not matched to a gene; V was cut back by 2 bases and J by 7 bases. The CDR3 bases are TGTGCCAGCAGCTTAACTAGCGGGAGGACGGGGGAGCAGTACTTC. Its protein is CASSLTSGRTGEQYF.

This sequence joins TRBV6-5 and TRBJ1-1; D gene uncertain. The CDR3 is 15 amino acids. Germline-derived CDR1 and CDR2 are MNHEY and SVGAGI. Deletions cut 0 bases from V and 5 bases from J, with 13 bases between. CDR3 nucleotides: TGTGCCAGCAGTTACTCGAACAGTGGAAGGACTGAAGCTTTCTTT. As protein: CASSYSNSGRTEAFF.